Each of the 17 T cell receptor beta chains below was sequenced from the same sample in a study of T cell responses to AZD1222 COVID-19 vaccine. Method: immunoSEQ multiplex PCR; TCRdb's copy keeps in-frame clones and lacks some. Of around 150,000 clones in the sample, about 93% were seen once. Sequences were derived from peripheral blood, sampled on day 0 of AZD1222 vaccination. The source is an adult in good health.

This chain connects TRBV5-1 to TRBJ1-1; D ambiguous. The ends were cut back, 4 bases at V and 1 base at J, with 17 bases in the middle. The CDR3 length is 16 residues. The germline gives CDR1 SGHRS, CDR2 YFSETQ. Here the CDR3 reads CASSPSRVRKNTEAFF. The CDR3 DNA follows: TGCGCCAGCAGCCCGTCCCGGGTTAGGAAGAACACTGAAGCTTTCTTT.

The chain has TRBV19 and TRBJ1-1; D is perhaps TRBD1 (6 bases). The CDR3 is 15 residues long. In germline, CDR1 is LNHDA, CDR2 SQIVND (reference sequence). The germline V and J ends were trimmed by 4 bases and 13 bases, with 25 bases remaining between them. The CDR3 region is CASSTNLRGSPGDFF. The CDR3 DNA follows: TGTGCCAGTAGTACAAACCTCAGGGGTTCCCCCGGTGATTTCTTT.

This clone was observed a handful of times. V and J are TRBV12-3 or TRBV12-4 and TRBJ1-1, with D possibly matching TRBD1 (5 bases). This CDR3 comprises 12 residues. Trimming removed 5 bases at V and 1 base at J, with 5 bases between. CDR3 in DNA: TGTGCCAGCAGTGGACAGAACACTGAAGCTTTCTTT. It specifies CASSGQNTEAFF.

The chain has TRBV12-3 or TRBV12-4 and TRBJ1-5, with a weak D call TRBD1 (5 bases). CDR3 size: 12 residues. This CDR3 reads CNSGDSNQPQHF. CDR3 coding DNA: TGTAATTCGGGGGATAGCAATCAGCCCCAGCATTTT.

The genes are TRBV4-3 and TRBJ2-4; D is unclear. The V end lost 0 bases, the J end lost 7 bases, and 19 bases lay between the germline ends. The CDR3 covers 17 residues. Germline CDR1 and CDR2: LGHNA and YSLEER. Here the CDR3 DNA reads TGCGCCAGCAGCCAAGATCTTGTAGTCGGGCAACGGAACATTCAGTACTTC. Translation: CASSQDLVVGQRNIQYF.

The chain uses TRBV6-5 and TRBJ1-4, with 8 bases fitting TRBD1. V lost 5 bases to trimming and J lost 4 bases; unmatched junction nucleotides: 6. There are 15 residues in the CDR3. Germline loops: CDR1 MNHEY, CDR2 SVGAGI. The CDR3 loop reads CASSKLTGDNEKLFF. CDR3 in DNA: TGTGCCAGCAGTAAATTGACAGGGGATAATGAAAAACTGTTTTTT.

V and J are TRBV28 and TRBJ1-2, with 7 bases matching TRBD1. CDR1 is MDHEN and CDR2 is SYDVKM in the germline V gene. This CDR3 is 15 amino acids long. With 3 bases clipped from V and 0 bases from J, the junction kept 4 bases outside the gene matches. The CDR3 loop reads CASSFRTGANYGYTF. The DNA for the CDR3 is TGTGCCAGCAGTTTCCGGACAGGCGCTAACTATGGCTACACCTTC.

The V gene is TRBV24-1, the J gene TRBJ1-5; D is unclear. V lost 3 bases to trimming and J lost 1 base, with 0 bases between them. Germline V gene sequence: CDR1 KGHDR, CDR2 SFDVKD. This CDR3 is 12 amino acids long. The CDR3 protein is CATSDSNQPQHF. In nucleotides, the CDR3 is TGTGCCACCAGTGATAGCAATCAGCCCCAGCATTTT.

The chain uses TRBV3-1 (or the pseudogene TRBV3-2) and TRBJ1-6; D remains ambiguous. Trimming took 0 bases from V and 5 from J, leaving 20 bases between them. CDR1 and CDR2 from the germline V gene are LGHDT and YNNKEL (reference sequence). The CDR3 length is 19 residues. The CDR3 spells CASSQDRQRIDTDNSPLHF. CDR3 nucleotides: TGTGCCAGCAGCCAAGATCGGCAGCGGATCGATACCGATAATTCACCCCTCCACTTT.

The chain is built from TRBV27 and TRBJ1-1; tentatively, D is TRBD1 (6 bases). Trimming removed 6 bases at V and 3 bases at J, with 8 bases between. This CDR3 comprises 12 residues. Germline CDR1 MNHEY, CDR2 SMNVEV (reference sequence). The CDR3 is CASRDSYTEAFF. The CDR3 region has the DNA TGTGCCAGCAGGGACAGCTACACTGAAGCTTTCTTT.

This clone was observed a single time. The chain couples TRBV5-6 to TRBJ2-5; TRBD1 matches at 9 bases. V was pared by 0 bases and J by 2 bases, with 8 bases of the junction left unmatched. Germline CDR1 is SGHDT and CDR2 is YYEEEE. The CDR3 covers 17 residues. The CDR3 spells CASSLAGTGWGQETQYF. The CDR3 DNA follows: TGTGCCAGCAGCTTGGCAGGGACAGGGTGGGGACAAGAGACCCAGTACTTC.

The gene calls are TRBV10-3 and TRBJ1-1; TRBD1 agrees at 11 bases. Germline trimming cut 2 bases from V and 11 bases from J; bases unmatched to any gene: 4. The CDR3 consists of 13 residues. CDR1 is ENHRY, CDR2 SYGVKD, per germline. CDR3 sequence (DNA): TGTGCCATCAGTGAGGGACAGGGGGCCCGGGCTTTCTTT. The encoded protein is CAISEGQGARAFF.

The chain couples TRBV6-4 to TRBJ1-2; TRBD1 agrees at 8 bases. The CDR3 runs 13 residues. With V trimmed by 5 bases and J by 4 bases, 3 bases remained unmatched. Looked up from germline, CDR1 is MRHNA and CDR2 is SNTAGT. In nucleotides, the CDR3 is TGTGCCAGCAGTCCACAGGGGGGCTATGGCTACACCTTC. Its protein is CASSPQGGYGYTF.

The V and J genes are TRBV9 and TRBJ2-1; TRBD2 matches at 12 bases. With 4 bases clipped from V and 0 bases from J, the junction kept 11 bases outside the gene matches. The CDR3 totals 19 residues. CDR1 is SGDLS, CDR2 YYNGEE, per germline. Here the CDR3 reads CASSPRRLAGGGSYNEQFF. Written as DNA, the CDR3 is TGTGCCAGCAGCCCCCGGCGGCTAGCGGGAGGGGGCTCCTACAATGAGCAGTTCTTC.

The genes are TRBV4-1 and TRBJ1-2; D is possibly TRBD1 (5 bases). Trimming took off 8 bases at V and 4 bases at J, with 23 bases between the two ends. This CDR3 comprises 16 residues. Germline-derived CDR1 and CDR2 are MGHRA and YSYEKL. CDR3 nucleotide sequence: TGCGCCAGCCGTGGGACGGGGCCGCCTCTGCCCTATGGCTACACCTTC. Encoded protein: CASRGTGPPLPYGYTF.

The gene calls are TRBV2 and TRBJ1-2, with a weak D call TRBD1 (5 bases). The CDR3 has 13 residues. Trimming removed 8 bases at V and 4 bases at J, with 14 bases between. Germline lookup yields CDR1 SNHLY and CDR2 FYNNEI. In DNA form, the CDR3 reads TGTGCCAGCGCCGGGACCGCGGGCTATGGCTACACCTTC. Translation gives CASAGTAGYGYTF.

This clone was recorded a few times. The CDR3 DNA reads TGTGCCAGCAGTGATAGGGGCCGCAATCAGCCCCAGCATTTT. This translates into CASSDRGRNQPQHF. The V call is TRBV6-1, the J call TRBJ1-5; maybe TRBD1 (5 bases). Trimming removed 3 bases at V and 2 bases at J, with 8 bases between. The CDR3 runs 14 residues. Germline CDR1 and CDR2: MNHNS and SASEGT.